This T cell receptor (beta chain) was identified during a study of cytomegalovirus exposure and HLA in healthy donors. The study's findings and limits: Earlier results showed most TCR beta V segments being productive about 90% or about 30% of the time. Specificity for CMV antigens was confirmed in vitro for a few of the CMV-associated chains.

The PCR ran on 60 Vbeta and 13 Jbeta primers. Data came from immunoSEQ multiplex PCR; TCRdb stores just in-frame clones and leaves some out. The table lists fewer than 150,000 clones, roughly three quarters of them singletons. This CDR3 is built from 15 residues. V was trimmed by 2 bases and J by 0 bases, leaving 8 bases between them. CDR1 is LGHNA, CDR2 YSLEER, per germline. Of note for this clone: Antigen specificity is unknown.

This clonotype originated in a woman aged 50 to 60 in good health and CMV-seronegative. The sequencing input was PBMCs. The rearrangement joins TRBV4-3 to TRBJ1-5, with D possibly TRBD1 on 5 matching bases. CDR3 residues: CASSQSTDSNQPQHF. The DNA of the CDR3 is TGCGCCAGCAGCCAATCGACAGATAGCAATCAGCCCCAGCATTTT.